This TCR beta chain was sequenced during a study of T-cell memory formation after mild COVID-19. Trimming cost V 6 bases and J 5 bases; bases outside gene matches: 10. CDR3 length: 15 residues. In germline, CDR1 is LNHDA, CDR2 SQIVND (reference sequence). TCRdb processed the 5' RACE reads anew with MiXCR; each CDR3 protein has one entry. The table lists about 320,000 distinct CDR3 sequences, about 13% of them singletons, with about 21% in the top ten. V usage is TRBV19 and J usage is TRBJ2-3; 8 nucleotides agree with TRBD1. The TCR originated in a man aged 18 to 29 who had mild COVID-19 (a few samples of this study predate the infection). Cell type and time point are not known. The material sequenced was PBMCs or a T cell subset sorted from them (not recorded which). CDR3: CASRDREILGDTQYF. The CDR3 DNA reads TGTGCCAGTAGGGACAGGGAAATTCTAGGAGATACGCAGTATTTT. Full variable domain (remainder filled in from reference TRBV19 and TRBJ2-3): DGGITQSPKYLFRKEGQNVTLSCEQNLNHDAMYWYRQDPGQGLRLIYYSQIVNDFQKGDIAEGYSVSREKKESFPLTVTSAQKNPTAFYLCASRDREILGDTQYFGPGTRLTVL.